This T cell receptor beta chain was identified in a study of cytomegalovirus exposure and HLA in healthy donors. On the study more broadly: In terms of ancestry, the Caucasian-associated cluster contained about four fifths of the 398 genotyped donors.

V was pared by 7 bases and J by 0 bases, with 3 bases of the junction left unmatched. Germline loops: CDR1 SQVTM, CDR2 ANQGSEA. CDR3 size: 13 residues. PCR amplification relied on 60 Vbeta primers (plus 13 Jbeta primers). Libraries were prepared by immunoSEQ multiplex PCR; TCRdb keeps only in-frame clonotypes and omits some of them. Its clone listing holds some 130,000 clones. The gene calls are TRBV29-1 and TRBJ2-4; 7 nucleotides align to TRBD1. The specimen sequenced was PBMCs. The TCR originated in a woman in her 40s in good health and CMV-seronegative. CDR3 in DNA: TGCAGCGGCCGGACAGGAGCCAAAAACATTCAGTACTTC. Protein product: CSGRTGAKNIQYF. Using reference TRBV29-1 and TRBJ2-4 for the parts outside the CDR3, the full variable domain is SAVISQKPSRDICQRGTSLTIQCQVDSQVTMMFWYRQQPGQSLTLIATANQGSEATYESGFVIDKFPISRPNLTFSTLTVSNMSPEDSSIYLCSGRTGAKNIQYFGAGTRLSVL.